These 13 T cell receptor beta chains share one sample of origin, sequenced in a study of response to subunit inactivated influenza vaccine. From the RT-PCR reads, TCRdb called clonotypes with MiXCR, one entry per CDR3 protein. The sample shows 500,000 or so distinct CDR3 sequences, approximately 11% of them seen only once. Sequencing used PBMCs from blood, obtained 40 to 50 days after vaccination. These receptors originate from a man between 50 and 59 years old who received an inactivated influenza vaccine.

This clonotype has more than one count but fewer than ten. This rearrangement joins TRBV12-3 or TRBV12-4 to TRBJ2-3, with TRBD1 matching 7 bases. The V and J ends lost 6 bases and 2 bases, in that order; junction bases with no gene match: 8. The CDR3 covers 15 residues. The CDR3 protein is CASRLSQGYTDTQYF. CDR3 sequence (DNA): TGTGCCAGCAGACTCTCACAGGGGTACACAGATACGCAGTATTTT.

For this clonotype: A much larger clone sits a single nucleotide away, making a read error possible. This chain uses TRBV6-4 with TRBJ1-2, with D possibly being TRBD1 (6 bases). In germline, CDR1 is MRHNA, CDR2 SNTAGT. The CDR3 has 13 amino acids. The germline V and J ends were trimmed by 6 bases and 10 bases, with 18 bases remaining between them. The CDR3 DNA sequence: TGTGCCAGCAGCACAGGGACACGAGAGGCCTACACCTTC. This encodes CASSTGTREAYTF.

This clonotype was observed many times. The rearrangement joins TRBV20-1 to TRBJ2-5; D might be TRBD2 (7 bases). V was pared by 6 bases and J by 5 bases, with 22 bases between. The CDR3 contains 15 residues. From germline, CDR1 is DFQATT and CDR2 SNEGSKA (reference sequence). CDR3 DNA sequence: TGCAGTGCCATTCTTCAACAGGGTAGCGGGGAGACCCAGTACTTC. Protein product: CSAILQQGSGETQYF.

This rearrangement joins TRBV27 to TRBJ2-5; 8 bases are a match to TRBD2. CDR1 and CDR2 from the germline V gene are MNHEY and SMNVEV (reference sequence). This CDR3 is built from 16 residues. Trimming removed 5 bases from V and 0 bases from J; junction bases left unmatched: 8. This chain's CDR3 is CASSPLTLADQETQYF. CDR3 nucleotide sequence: TGTGCCAGCAGTCCCCTAACACTAGCGGACCAAGAGACCCAGTACTTC.

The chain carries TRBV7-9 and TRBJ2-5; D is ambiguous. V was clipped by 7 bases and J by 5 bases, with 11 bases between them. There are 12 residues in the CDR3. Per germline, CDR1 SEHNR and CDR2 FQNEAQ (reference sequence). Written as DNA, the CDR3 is TGTGCCAGCAAGGCCTCTCGGGAGACCCAGTACTTC. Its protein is CASKASRETQYF.

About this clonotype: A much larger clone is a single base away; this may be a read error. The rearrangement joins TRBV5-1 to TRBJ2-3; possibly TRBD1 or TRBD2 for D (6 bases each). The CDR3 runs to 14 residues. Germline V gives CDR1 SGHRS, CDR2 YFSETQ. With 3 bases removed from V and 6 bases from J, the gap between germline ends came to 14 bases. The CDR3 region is CASSSIGGKDTQYF. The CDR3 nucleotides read TGCGCCAGCAGCTCGATCGGGGGCAAGGATACGCAGTATTTT.

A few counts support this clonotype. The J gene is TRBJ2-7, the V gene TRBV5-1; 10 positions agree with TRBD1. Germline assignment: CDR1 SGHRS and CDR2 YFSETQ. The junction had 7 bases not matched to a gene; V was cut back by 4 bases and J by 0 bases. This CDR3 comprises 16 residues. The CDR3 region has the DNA TGCGCCAGCAGCGACGGACAGGGGGGCCTCTCCTACGAGCAGTACTTC. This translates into CASSDGQGGLSYEQYF.

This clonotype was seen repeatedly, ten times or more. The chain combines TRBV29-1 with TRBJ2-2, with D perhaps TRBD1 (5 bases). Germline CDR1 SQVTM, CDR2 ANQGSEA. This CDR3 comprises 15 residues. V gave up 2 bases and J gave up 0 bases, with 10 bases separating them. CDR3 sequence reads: CSVETGDTNTGELFF. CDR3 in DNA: TGCAGCGTTGAAACAGGTGACACGAACACCGGGGAGCTGTTTTTT.

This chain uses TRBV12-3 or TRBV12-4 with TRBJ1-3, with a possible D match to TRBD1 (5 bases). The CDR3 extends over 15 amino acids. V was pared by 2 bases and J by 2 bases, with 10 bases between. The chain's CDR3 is CASSLYRLTGNTIYF. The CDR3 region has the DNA TGTGCCAGCAGTTTATACAGGCTAACTGGAAACACCATATATTTT.

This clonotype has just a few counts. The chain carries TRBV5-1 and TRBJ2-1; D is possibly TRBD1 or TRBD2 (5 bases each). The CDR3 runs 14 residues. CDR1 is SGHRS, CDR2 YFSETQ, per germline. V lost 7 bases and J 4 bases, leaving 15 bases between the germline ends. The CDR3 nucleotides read TGCGCCAGCGGGGACCGGTTGGAGTACAATGAGCAGTTCTTC. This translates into CASGDRLEYNEQFF.

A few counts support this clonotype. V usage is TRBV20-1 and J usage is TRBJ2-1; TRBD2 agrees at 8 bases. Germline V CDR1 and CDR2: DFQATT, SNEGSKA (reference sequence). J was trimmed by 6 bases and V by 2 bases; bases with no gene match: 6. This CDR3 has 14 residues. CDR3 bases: TGCAGTGCTAGAACTAGCGGTGATGCCAATGAGCAGTTCTTC. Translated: CSARTSGDANEQFF.

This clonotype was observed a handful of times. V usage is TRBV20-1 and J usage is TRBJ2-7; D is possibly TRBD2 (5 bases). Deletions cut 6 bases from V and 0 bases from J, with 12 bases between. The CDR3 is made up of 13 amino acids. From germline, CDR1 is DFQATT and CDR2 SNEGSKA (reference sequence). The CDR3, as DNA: TGCAGTGCAACATCCGGACTCTCCTACGAGCAGTACTTC. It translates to CSATSGLSYEQYF.

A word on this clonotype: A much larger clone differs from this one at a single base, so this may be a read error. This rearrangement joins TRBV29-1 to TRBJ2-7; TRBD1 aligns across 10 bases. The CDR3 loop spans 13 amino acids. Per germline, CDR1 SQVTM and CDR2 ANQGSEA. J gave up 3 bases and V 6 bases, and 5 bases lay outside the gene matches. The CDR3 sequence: CSVAGTGVYEQYF. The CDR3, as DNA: TGCAGCGTGGCCGGGACAGGGGTCTACGAGCAGTACTTC.